The clone carrying this T cell receptor (beta chain) turned up a few times. Its antigen is as yet unknown. Total RNA extracted from each sample amounted to at least 5.5 micrograms. Germline lookup yields CDR1 SGHRS and CDR2 YFSETQ. This CDR3 spans 18 amino acids. The trim removed 2 bases at V and 4 bases at J, leaving 7 bases unmatched. The data are from a study of blood T cells in healthy people across ages. General study points: Both higher diversity and more naive CD4+ cells marked long-lived donors when set against aged donors.

Then a second PCR, running about 7 to 11 cycles, was carried out with a sample-barcoded 5' primer and a J-beta primer mix. Template switching added a 12-random-nucleotide identifier to every cDNA molecule. One entry per CDR3 protein, called by TCRdb with MiXCR from the 5' RACE reads. This table holds more than 1.4 million distinct CDR3 sequences, roughly 40% found once. This TCR derives from a woman in her late teens or twenties in good health. The chain uses TRBV5-1 and TRBJ2-3; 16 bases agree with TRBD2. Sequenced sample: blood. The CDR3 region is CASSFPPGTSGGADTQYF. Here the CDR3 DNA reads TGCGCCAGCAGCTTTCCACCCGGGACTAGCGGGGGGGCAGATACGCAGTATTTT.